This paragraph reports one T cell receptor beta chain. Antigen specificity is unknown. The CDR3 has 14 amino acids. V was clipped by 5 bases and J by 3 bases, with 13 bases between them. Germline V gene data show CDR1 as SNHLY and CDR2 as FYNNEI. The sample belongs to a study of PD-1 blockade in classical Hodgkin lymphoma. Here immunoSEQ multiplex PCR was the method, and the copy in TCRdb shows in-frame clones only, minus some. Of around 150,000 clones in the sample, 78% were seen once. The study, taken as a whole, reports: According to reports, newly diagnosed patients had lower baseline TCR diversity than healthy donors, and relapsed/refractory patients had lower baseline TCR diversity still. The CD4+ diversity rise by C4D1 was clearest in complete responders. Patients newly diagnosed and complete responders had comparable baseline diversity. The authors have not defined what causes the repertoire differences, possibly disease activity or prior therapy.

Brentuximab vedotin exposure varied, and every patient relapsed after autologous stem cell transplantation. Sequenced here: peripheral blood mononuclear cells (PBMCs), sampled before the second cycle of nivolumab. The V and J genes are TRBV2 and TRBJ2-5; tentatively, D is TRBD2 (6 bases). The receptor's source is a human donor with classical Hodgkin lymphoma. The CDR3 protein is CASSSEVAEETQYF. The CDR3 region has the DNA TGTGCCAGCAGTTCGGAGGTAGCGGAAGAGACCCAGTACTTC.